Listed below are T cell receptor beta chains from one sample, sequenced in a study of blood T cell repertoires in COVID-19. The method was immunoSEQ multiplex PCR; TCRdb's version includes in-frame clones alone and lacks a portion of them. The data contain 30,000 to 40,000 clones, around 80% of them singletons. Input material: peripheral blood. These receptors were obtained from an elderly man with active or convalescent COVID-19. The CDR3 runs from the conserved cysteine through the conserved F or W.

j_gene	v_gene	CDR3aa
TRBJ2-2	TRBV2	CASSFRNTGELFF
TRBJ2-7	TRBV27	CASSMTTLYEQYF
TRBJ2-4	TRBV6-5	CASSQEPTGLDIQYF
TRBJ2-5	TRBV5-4	CASSRTGTGFETQYF
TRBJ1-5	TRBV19	CASSISAVRGGPQHF
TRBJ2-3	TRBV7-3	CASSPGGDTQYF
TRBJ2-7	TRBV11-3	CASSSASGANEEQYF
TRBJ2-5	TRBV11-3	CASSLGSETQYF
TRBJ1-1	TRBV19	CASSTEQGSAFF
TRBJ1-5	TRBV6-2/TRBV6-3	CASSSLQDRIQPQHF
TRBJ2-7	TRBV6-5	CASSWDRTSYEQYF
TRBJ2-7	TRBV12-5	CASGWDRSFSYEQYF
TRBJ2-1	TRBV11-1	CASSWDTYNEQFF
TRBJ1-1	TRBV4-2	CASSQDRAMNTEAFF
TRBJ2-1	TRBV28	CASTSGGGNEQFF
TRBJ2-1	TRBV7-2	CASSLARLAGFNEQFF
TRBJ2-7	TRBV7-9	CASSVSSGTAAYEQYF
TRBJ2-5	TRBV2	CASSVNGFQETQYF
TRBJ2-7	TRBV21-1	CASSKDRKLDRPHEQYF
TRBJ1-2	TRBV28	CASRRTPAAYVMKGYTF
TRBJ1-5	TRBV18	CASSPDRAGQPQHF
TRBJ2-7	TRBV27	CASSLYSRASGRTNEQYF
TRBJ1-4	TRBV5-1	CASSSGTGDEKLFF
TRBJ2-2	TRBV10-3	CAISESWDRVYGELFF
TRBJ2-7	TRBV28	CASTTGGVFPLQYF
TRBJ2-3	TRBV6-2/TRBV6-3	CASSYPGEGVSRTDTQYF
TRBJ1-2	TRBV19	CASSRQAYGYTF
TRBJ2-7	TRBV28	CASSRRQGAYEQYF
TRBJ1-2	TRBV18	CASSELGQGPLTNYGYTF
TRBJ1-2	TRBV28	CASSLSGNYGYTF
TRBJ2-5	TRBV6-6	CASSPGGTSGRGETQYF
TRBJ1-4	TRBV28	CASSPGSDREKLFF
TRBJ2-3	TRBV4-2	CASSQDIARTSGGRDTQYF
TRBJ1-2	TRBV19	CASTGLPGQGIYGYTF
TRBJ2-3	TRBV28	CASTTSGRHTQYF
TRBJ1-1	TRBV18	CASSPQAGVNTEAFF
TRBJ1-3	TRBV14	CASSQVPGGAGNTIYF
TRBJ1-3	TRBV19	CASVESSSGNTIYF
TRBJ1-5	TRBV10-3	CAISESYGGQGDQPQHF
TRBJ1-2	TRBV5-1	CASSPTTANYGYTF
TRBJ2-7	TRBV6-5	CASSKGTGGTSYF
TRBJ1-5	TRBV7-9	CASSLGQYQPQHF
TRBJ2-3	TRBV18	CASSELASGSVATQYF
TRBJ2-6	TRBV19	CASKVSQGAPGANVLTF
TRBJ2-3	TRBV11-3	CASSSIGTQYF
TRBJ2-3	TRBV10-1	CASSTGTSGRTGTDTQYF
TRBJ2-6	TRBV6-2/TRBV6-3	CASSLQTGQGSSGANVLTF
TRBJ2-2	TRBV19	CASNAARGRTGELFF
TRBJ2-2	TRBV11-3	CASSPRLAVDGELFF
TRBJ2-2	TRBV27	CASTPIGTGRTGELFF
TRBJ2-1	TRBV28	CASSPSLAYEQFF
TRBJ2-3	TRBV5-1	CASCYRGLGTDTQYF